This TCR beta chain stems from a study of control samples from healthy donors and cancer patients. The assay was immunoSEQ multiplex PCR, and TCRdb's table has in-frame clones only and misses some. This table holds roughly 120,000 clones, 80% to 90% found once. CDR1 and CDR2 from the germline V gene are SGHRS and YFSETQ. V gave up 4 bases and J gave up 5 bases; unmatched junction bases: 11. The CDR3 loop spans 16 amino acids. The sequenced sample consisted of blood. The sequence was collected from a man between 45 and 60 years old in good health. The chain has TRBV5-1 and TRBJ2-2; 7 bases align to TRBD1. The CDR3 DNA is TGCGCCAGCAGCCCCGGACAGGCCACACGAACCGGGGAGCTGTTTTTT. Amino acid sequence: CASSPGQATRTGELFF.